This is a list of T cell receptor beta chains from one sample in a study of blood T cell repertoires in COVID-19. TCRdb keeps only in-frame clones here, not all; method: immunoSEQ multiplex PCR. The table records around 56,000 clones, roughly 90% of them present only once. The sequenced material came from peripheral blood. The receptor set was obtained from a human donor in a cohort sampled during active COVID-19. Each CDR3 is given with its conserved first and last residue. D genes are given only for firm matches. The size field is filled for only some rows; it gives once, few, many or a size class.

size	V	J	D	DNA	CDR3
-	TRBV19	TRBJ2-1	TRBD1	TGTGCCAGTAGTATGACAGGGCTTTTTAACAATGAGCAGTTCTTC	CASSMTGLFNNEQFF
-	TRBV4-3	TRBJ1-6	-	TGCGCCAGCAGCCAAGCCAGGGTCCAAAATTCACCCCTCCACTTT	CASSQARVQNSPLHF
once	TRBV3-1/TRBV3-2	TRBJ2-3	TRBD1	TGTGCCAGCAGCCTACCACAGGGGACAGATACGCAGTATTTT	CASSLPQGTDTQYF
few	TRBV19	TRBJ2-1	TRBD1	TGTGCCAGCCAAAAAGACAGGGTCTCCTACAATGAGCAGTTCTTC	CASQKDRVSYNEQFF
-	TRBV4-1	TRBJ1-6	TRBD1	TGCGCCAGCAGCCTCCCCCCGGGCAGGGGGCTCGGTTCACCCCTCCACTTT	CASSLPPGRGLGSPLHF
-	TRBV6-5	TRBJ2-2	TRBD1	TGTGCCACCAACCGGGACAGGGGGATCGGGGAGCTGTTTTTT	CATNRDRGIGELFF
-	TRBV3-1/TRBV3-2	TRBJ2-7	-	TGTGCCAGCAGCCAACTGTCCGGCGAGCAGTACTTC	CASSQLSGEQYF
-	TRBV20-1	TRBJ1-1	-	TGCAGTGCTACTGAGGGACACGCGAACACTGAAGCTTTCTTT	CSATEGHANTEAFF
-	TRBV10-2	TRBJ1-5	-	TGCGCCAGCAGCCCCGGGACAAGGGGGAATCAGCCCCAGCATTTT	CASSPGTRGNQPQHF
-	TRBV3-1/TRBV3-2	TRBJ1-1	-	TGTGCCAGCAGCCTGGGCACCATGAACACTGAAGCTTTCTTT	CASSLGTMNTEAFF
-	TRBV28	TRBJ2-1	-	TGTGCCAGCAGTCTCGACCCGGGGGCCTGGGGGGGTGAGCAGTTCTTC	CASSLDPGAWGGEQFF
-	TRBV24-1	TRBJ2-2	TRBD2	TGTGCCACCAGTGATACCCTCGGCGGGGGGCAGAACACCGGGGAGCTGTTTTTT	CATSDTLGGGQNTGELFF
-	TRBV7-2	TRBJ2-5	TRBD2	TGTGCCAGCAGCTTTATGGGACTAGTTCCGCACTTC	CASSFMGLVPHF
-	TRBV19	TRBJ1-5	TRBD1	TGTGCCAGTAGGGGACCCGGGACAGGGGTTGCCAATCAGCCCCAGCATTTT	CASRGPGTGVANQPQHF
-	TRBV19	TRBJ2-5	-	TGTGCCAGTAGTATCGATAGCATACAAGAGACCCAGTACTTC	CASSIDSIQETQYF
-	TRBV27	TRBJ2-1	TRBD2	TGTGCCAGCAGTTCCTCTCCGGCGGCCTGGGGGGGCAATGAGCAGTTCTTC	CASSSSPAAWGGNEQFF
-	TRBV27	TRBJ1-3	TRBD1	TGTGCCAGCAGTCTGACAGGGCCGGCTGGAAACACCATATATTTT	CASSLTGPAGNTIYF
-	TRBV18	TRBJ1-5	TRBD1	TGTGCCAGCTCCCACGACAGGGCGCGAGATCAGCCCCAGCATTTT	CASSHDRARDQPQHF
-	TRBV7-2	TRBJ2-5	TRBD2	TGTGCCAGCAGCTTAGGGGGACTAGCGGAGACCCAGTACTTC	CASSLGGLAETQYF
-	TRBV5-1	TRBJ1-3	-	TGCGCCAGCAGCTTGGCCCCGCCGGCGGGGAGCTCTGGAAACACCATATATTTT	CASSLAPPAGSSGNTIYF
-	TRBV7-2	TRBJ2-7	-	TGTGCCTGCCGCCGCGCAACCCGGGGCGAGCAGTACTTC	CACRRATRGEQYF
-	TRBV20-1	TRBJ1-5	-	TGCAGTGTGGGGGCGAATCAGCCCCAGCATTTT	CSVGANQPQHF
-	TRBV10-3	TRBJ1-2	-	TGTGCCACCCGCGGGGGGGGCAGGGGCTTGAACTATGGCTACACCTTC	CATRGGGRGLNYGYTF
once	TRBV5-4	TRBJ2-3	TRBD2	TGTGCCAGCAGCGCATTAGCGGGGCCGCCAGATACGCAGTATTTT	CASSALAGPPDTQYF
once	TRBV5-1	TRBJ1-2	TRBD1	TGCGCCAGCAGCTTGGTGGCAGGGGGCGATCCTTCTACGTGCTACACCTTC	CASSLVAGGDPSTCYTF
-	TRBV27	TRBJ1-2	-	TGTGCCAGCAGTCTCCGGTTTTCGCTGCGGGGCTACACCTTC	CASSLRFSLRGYTF
-	TRBV4-2	TRBJ1-5	TRBD1	TGTGCCAGCAGCCCCCGGGACAGGGGGCAACAGCCCCAGCATTTT	CASSPRDRGQQPQHF
few	TRBV20-1	TRBJ2-7	-	TGCAGTGCTAGGACAGTTTGGGAGCAGTACTTC	CSARTVWEQYF
once	TRBV6-1	TRBJ2-5	TRBD1	TGTGCCAGCAGTGAGCGGGACAGGTTGACCCAGTACTTC	CASSERDRLTQYF
once	TRBV7-9	TRBJ2-7	TRBD2	TGTGCCAGCAGCTTAGCGCGGGGGGGCCTCGAGCAGTACTTC	CASSLARGGLEQYF
-	TRBV7-2	TRBJ2-4	-	TGTGCCAGCAGCTCCGGCGGGGCAGCCAAAAACATTCAGTACTTC	CASSSGGAAKNIQYF
-	TRBV7-9	TRBJ2-3	TRBD2	TGTGCCAGCAGCTTTTTGGCGGGGGGGAACACAGATACGCAGTATTTT	CASSFLAGGNTDTQYF
-	TRBV18	TRBJ2-5	-	TGTGCCAGCTCACCACGGACAGTCCAAGAGACCCAGTACTTC	CASSPRTVQETQYF
-	TRBV7-2	TRBJ1-2	-	TGTGCCAGCAGCTTTACAGGCGTACAGAACTATGGCTACACCTTC	CASSFTGVQNYGYTF
-	TRBV18	TRBJ1-2	TRBD1	TGTGCCAGCTCACCTGGGACAGTAGTAAACCGATATGGCTACACCTTC	CASSPGTVVNRYGYTF
-	TRBV11-2	TRBJ2-2	TRBD2	TGTGCCAGCAGCTTGAGCCCTAGCGGGAAGAACACCGGGGAGCTGTTTTTT	CASSLSPSGKNTGELFF
-	TRBV12-3/TRBV12-4	TRBJ2-7	-	TGTGCCAGCAGTTCCGGGATAATCGGCGAGCAGTACTTC	CASSSGIIGEQYF